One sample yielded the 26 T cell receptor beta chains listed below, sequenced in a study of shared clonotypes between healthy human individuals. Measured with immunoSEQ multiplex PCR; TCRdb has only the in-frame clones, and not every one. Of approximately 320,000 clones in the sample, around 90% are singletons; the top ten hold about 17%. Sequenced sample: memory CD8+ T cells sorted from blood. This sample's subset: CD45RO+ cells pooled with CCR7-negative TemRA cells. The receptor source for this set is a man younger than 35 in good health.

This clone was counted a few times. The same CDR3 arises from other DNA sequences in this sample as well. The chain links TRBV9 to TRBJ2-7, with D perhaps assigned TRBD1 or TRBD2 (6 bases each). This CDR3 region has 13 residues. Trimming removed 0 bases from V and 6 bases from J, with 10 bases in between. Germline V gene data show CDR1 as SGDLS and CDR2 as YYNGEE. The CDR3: CASSVGEGGEQYF. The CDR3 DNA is TGTGCCAGCAGCGTAGGTGAGGGGGGCGAGCAGTACTTC.

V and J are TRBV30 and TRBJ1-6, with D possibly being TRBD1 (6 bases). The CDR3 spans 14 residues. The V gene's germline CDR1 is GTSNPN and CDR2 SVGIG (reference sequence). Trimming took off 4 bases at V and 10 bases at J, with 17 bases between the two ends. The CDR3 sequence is CAWTTGTGWSPLHF. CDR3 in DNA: TGTGCCTGGACGACAGGAACAGGGTGGTCACCCCTCCACTTT. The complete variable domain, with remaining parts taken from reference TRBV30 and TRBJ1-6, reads SQTIHQWPATLVQPVGSPLSLECTVEGTSNPNLYWYRQAAGRGLQLLFYSVGIGQISSEVPQNLSASRPQDRQFILSSKKLLLSDSGFYLCAWTTGTGWSPLHFGNGTRLTVT.

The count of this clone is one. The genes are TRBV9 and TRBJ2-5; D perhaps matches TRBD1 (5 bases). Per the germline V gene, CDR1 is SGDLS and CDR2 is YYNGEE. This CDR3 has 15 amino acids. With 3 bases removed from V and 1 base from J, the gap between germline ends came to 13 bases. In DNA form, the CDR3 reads TGTGCCAGCAGCGCAGGGATCGTGGGCCAAGAGACCCAGTACTTC. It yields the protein CASSAGIVGQETQYF.

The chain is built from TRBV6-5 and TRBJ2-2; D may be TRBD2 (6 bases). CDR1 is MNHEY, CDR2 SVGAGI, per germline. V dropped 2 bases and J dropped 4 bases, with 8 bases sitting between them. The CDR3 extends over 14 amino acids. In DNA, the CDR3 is TGTGCCAGCAGTTACGCGGGGCCCACCGGGGAGCTGTTTTTT. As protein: CASSYAGPTGELFF.

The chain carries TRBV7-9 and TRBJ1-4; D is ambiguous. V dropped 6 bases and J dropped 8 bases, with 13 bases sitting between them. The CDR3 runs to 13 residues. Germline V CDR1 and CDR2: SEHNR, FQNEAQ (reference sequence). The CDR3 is CASRELGYEKLFF. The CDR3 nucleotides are TGTGCCAGCAGAGAGTTGGGGTACGAAAAACTGTTTTTT.

CDR3 bases: TGTGCCAGCAGCGACGGCGGGCAGGCGAACGAGCAGTACTTC. Translating it yields CASSDGGQANEQYF. The chain recombines TRBV7-9 with TRBJ2-7; D perhaps matches TRBD2 (5 bases). This CDR3 is 14 amino acids long. The V end was cut by 5 bases, the J end by 5 bases, with 16 bases between. CDR1 is SEHNR and CDR2 is FQNEAQ in the germline V gene (reference sequence).

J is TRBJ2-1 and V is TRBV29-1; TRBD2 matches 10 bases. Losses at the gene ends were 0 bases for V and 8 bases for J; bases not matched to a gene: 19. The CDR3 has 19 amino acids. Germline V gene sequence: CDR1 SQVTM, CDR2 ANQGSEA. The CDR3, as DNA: TGCAGCGTTGAAGATCCGGCTAGCGGGAGTGACGGATTGGTGGATGAGCAGTTCTTC. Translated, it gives CSVEDPASGSDGLVDEQFF.

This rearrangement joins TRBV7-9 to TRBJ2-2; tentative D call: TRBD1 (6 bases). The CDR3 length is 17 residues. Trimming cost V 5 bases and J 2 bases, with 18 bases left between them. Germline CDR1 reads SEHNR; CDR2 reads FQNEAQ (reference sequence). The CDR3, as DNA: TGTGCCAGCAGCCTAAGGGTCGGACAGACAAACACCGGGGAGCTGTTTTTT. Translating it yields CASSLRVGQTNTGELFF.

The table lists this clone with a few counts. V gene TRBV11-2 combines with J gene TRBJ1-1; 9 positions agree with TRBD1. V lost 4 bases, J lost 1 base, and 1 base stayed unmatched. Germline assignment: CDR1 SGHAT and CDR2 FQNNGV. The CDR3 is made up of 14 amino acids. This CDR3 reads CASSWGQGNTEAFF. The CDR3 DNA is TGTGCCAGCAGCTGGGGACAGGGGAACACTGAAGCTTTCTTT.

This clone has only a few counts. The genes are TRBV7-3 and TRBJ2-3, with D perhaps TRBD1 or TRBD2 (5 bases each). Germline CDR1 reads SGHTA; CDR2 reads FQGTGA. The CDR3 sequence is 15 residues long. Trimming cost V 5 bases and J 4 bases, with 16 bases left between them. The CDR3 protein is CASSEASRGSDTQYF. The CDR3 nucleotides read TGTGCCAGCAGCGAGGCCTCCCGGGGCTCAGATACGCAGTATTTT.

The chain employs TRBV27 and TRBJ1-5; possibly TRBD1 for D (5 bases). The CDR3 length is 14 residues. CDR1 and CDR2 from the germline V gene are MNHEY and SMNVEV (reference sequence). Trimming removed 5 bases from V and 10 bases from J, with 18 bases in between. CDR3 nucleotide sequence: TGTGCCAGCAGTCCTGTCGGGACTGCCAAACCCCAGCATTTT. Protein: CASSPVGTAKPQHF.

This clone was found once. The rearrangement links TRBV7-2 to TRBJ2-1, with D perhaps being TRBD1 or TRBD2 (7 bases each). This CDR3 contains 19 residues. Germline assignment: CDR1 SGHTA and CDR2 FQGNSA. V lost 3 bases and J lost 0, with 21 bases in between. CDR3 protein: CASSFPGGTEPSSYNEQFF. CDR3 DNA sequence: TGTGCCAGCAGCTTCCCCGGGGGGACAGAACCGAGCTCCTACAATGAGCAGTTCTTC. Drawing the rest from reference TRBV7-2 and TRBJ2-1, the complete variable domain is GAGVSQSPSNKVTEKGKDVELRCDPISGHTALYWYRQSLGQGLEFLIYFQGNSAPDKSGLPSDRFSAERTGGSVSTLTIQRTQQEDSAVYLCASSFPGGTEPSSYNEQFFGPGTRLTVL.

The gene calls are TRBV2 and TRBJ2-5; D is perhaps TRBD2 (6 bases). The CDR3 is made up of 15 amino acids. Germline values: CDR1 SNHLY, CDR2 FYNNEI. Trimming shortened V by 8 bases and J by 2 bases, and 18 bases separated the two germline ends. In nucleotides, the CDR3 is TGTGCCAGCGGCAGGGAGGCTACTAATCAAGAGACCCAGTACTTC. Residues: CASGREATNQETQYF.

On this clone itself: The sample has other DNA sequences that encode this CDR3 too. As DNA, the CDR3 is TGTGCCAGCAGTTATAGAGCCGGGGAGCTGTTTTTT. It translates to CASSYRAGELFF. The genes are TRBV6-5 and TRBJ2-2, with no clear D. CDR3 length: 12 amino acids. Trimming stripped 3 bases from V and 6 bases from J, with 5 bases between. Germline V CDR1 and CDR2: MNHEY, SVGAGI.

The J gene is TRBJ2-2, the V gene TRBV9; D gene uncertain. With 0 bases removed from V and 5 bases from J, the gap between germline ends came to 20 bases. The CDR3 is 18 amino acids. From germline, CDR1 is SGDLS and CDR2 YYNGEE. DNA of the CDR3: TGTGCCAGCAGCGTAGAGGACCGGGCCGCATTTTTTACCGGGGAGCTGTTTTTT. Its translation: CASSVEDRAAFFTGELFF. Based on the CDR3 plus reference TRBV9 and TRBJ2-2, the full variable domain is DSGVTQTPKHLITATGQRVTLRCSPRSGDLSVYWYQQSLDQGLQFLIQYYNGEERAKGNILERFSAQQFPDLHSELNLSSLELGDSALYFCASSVEDRAAFFTGELFFGEGSRLTVL.

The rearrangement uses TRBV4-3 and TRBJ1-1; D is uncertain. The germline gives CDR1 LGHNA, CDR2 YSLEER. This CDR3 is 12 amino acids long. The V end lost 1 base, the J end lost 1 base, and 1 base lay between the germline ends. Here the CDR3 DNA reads TGCGCCAGCAGCCAAGCGAACACTGAAGCTTTCTTT. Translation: CASSQANTEAFF.

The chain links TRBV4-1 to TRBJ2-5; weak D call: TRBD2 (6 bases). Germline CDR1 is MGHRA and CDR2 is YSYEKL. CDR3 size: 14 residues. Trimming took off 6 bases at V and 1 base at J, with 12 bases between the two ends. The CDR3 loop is CASSLLGLQETQYF. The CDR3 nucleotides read TGCGCCAGCAGTCTCCTGGGACTCCAAGAGACCCAGTACTTC.

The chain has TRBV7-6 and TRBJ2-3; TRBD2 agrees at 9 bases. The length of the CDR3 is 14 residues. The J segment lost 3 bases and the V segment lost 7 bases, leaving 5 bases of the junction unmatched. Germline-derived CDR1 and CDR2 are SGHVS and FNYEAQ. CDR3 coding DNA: TGTGCCAGCACCCCGGCGGGGGGGACAGATACGCAGTATTTT. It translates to CASTPAGGTDTQYF.

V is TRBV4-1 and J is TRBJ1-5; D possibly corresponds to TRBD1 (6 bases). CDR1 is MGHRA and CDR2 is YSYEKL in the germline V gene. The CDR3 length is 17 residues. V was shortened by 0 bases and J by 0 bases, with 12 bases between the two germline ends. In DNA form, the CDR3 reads TGCGCCAGCAGCCAAGATGGCACAGGGCATAGCAATCAGCCCCAGCATTTT. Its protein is CASSQDGTGHSNQPQHF.

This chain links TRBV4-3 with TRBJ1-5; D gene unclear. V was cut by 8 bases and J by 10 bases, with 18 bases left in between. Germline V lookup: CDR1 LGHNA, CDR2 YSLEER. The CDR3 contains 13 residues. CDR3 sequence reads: CASGDLPGVPQHF. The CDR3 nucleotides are TGCGCCAGCGGAGATTTACCAGGTGTACCCCAGCATTTT.

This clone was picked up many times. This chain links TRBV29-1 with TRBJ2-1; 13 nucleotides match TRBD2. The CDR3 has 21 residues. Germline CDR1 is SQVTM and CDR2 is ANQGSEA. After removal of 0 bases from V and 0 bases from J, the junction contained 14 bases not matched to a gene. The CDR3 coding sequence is TGCAGCGTTGAAGATGTAGAATCTGTTTGGACTAGCGGGAGCTCCTACAATGAGCAGTTCTTC. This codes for CSVEDVESVWTSGSSYNEQFF.

This CDR3 is CASSYTAHHGYTF. DNA of the CDR3: TGTGCCAGCAGTTATACAGCACACCATGGCTACACCTTC. This rearrangement joins TRBV7-6 to TRBJ1-2; D uncertain. CDR1 and CDR2 (germline): SGHVS, FNYEAQ. The ends were cut back, 6 bases at V and 6 bases at J, with 14 bases in the middle. The CDR3 length is 13 residues.

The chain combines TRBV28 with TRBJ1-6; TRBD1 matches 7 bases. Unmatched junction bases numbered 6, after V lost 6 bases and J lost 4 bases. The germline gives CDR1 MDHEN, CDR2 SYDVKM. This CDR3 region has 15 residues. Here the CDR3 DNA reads TGTGCCAGCAGCCCAGGGGGAATTTATAATTCACCCCTCCACTTT. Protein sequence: CASSPGGIYNSPLHF.

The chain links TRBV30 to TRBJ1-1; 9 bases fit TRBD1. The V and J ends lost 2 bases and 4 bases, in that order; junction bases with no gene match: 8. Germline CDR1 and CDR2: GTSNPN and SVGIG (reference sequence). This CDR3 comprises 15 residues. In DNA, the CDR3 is TGTGCCTGGAGTACGGGACAGGGAGGGTTCACTGAAGCTTTCTTT. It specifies CAWSTGQGGFTEAFF.

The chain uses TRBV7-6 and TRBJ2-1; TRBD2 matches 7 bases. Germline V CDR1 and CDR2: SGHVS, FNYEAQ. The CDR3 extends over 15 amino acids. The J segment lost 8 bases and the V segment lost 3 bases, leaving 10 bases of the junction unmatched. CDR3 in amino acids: CASSLTGGRGDEQFF. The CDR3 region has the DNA TGTGCCAGCAGCTTGACGGGCGGGAGAGGGGATGAGCAGTTCTTC.

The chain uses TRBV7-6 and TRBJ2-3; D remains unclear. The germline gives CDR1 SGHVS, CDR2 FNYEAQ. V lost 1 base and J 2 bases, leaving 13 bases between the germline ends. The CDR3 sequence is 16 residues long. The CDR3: CASSLEAPGDTDTQYF. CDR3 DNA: TGTGCCAGCAGCTTAGAGGCGCCAGGAGACACAGATACGCAGTATTTT.